These 18 T cell receptor beta chains were sequenced from one sample in a study of glioma-infiltrating T cells after dendritic cell vaccination. Specified time point: after dendritic cell vaccination, including at tumor progression/relapse. Profiled with immunoSEQ multiplex PCR; TCRdb holds only in-frame clones, not every one. The sample consists of around 78,000 clones, around 87% of them appearing once. Material: blood, obtained after dendritic cell vaccination. All receptors derive from a human donor with glioblastoma.

V gene TRBV9 combines with J gene TRBJ2-1; tentative D call: TRBD2 (6 bases). The CDR3 contains 17 residues. CDR1 is SGDLS and CDR2 is YYNGEE in the germline V gene. Between the trimmed V and J ends, which lost 0 bases and 0 bases, there was a span of 13 bases. The CDR3 DNA reads as TGTGCCAGCAGCGTAGTGAGGCGGGGAAGCTCCTACAATGAGCAGTTCTTC. It codes for CASSVVRRGSSYNEQFF.

The rearrangement joins TRBV6-1 to TRBJ2-2, with a tentative D call TRBD2 (6 bases). Germline loops: CDR1 MNHNS, CDR2 SASEGT. The CDR3 extends over 14 amino acids. The V end was cut by 11 bases, the J end by 2 bases, with 15 bases between. The CDR3 protein is CASLREPNTGELFF. CDR3 coding DNA: TGTGCCTCCTTACGGGAGCCTAACACCGGGGAGCTGTTTTTT.

V gene TRBV6-1 combines with J gene TRBJ2-2; D might be TRBD1 (5 bases). This CDR3 contains 14 residues. CDR1 is MNHNS and CDR2 is SASEGT in the germline V gene. V shed 7 bases and J shed 1 base, with 10 bases lying between them. This chain's CDR3 is CASTGQGNTGELFF. The CDR3 DNA reads TGTGCCAGCACGGGTCAGGGGAACACCGGGGAGCTGTTTTTT.

V usage is TRBV5-1 and J usage is TRBJ2-2; 7 nucleotides match TRBD1. After removal of 4 bases from V and 3 bases from J, the junction contained 9 bases not matched to a gene. CDR3 length: 16 amino acids. Germline CDR1 SGHRS, CDR2 YFSETQ. The CDR3 nucleotides read TGCGCCAGCAGCCGCGACAGGGCAGGGCACACCGGGGAGCTGTTTTTT. Residues: CASSRDRAGHTGELFF.

The CDR3: CASSWGTVYEQYF. The DNA of the CDR3 is TGCGCCAGCAGCTGGGGGACAGTCTACGAGCAGTACTTC. The chain is built from TRBV5-1 and TRBJ2-7, with 7 bases that match TRBD1. J gave up 3 bases and V 3 bases, and 3 bases lay outside the gene matches. The CDR3 length is 13 residues. Germline V lookup: CDR1 SGHRS, CDR2 YFSETQ.

J is TRBJ2-1 and V is TRBV4-2, with TRBD2 matching over 13 bases. The length of the CDR3 is 17 residues. From germline, CDR1 is LGHNA and CDR2 YNFKEQ. J gave up 5 bases and V 0 bases, and 4 bases lay outside the gene matches. Here the CDR3 DNA reads TGTGCCAGCAGCCAAGATCATGGGACTAGCGGGAACAATGAGCAGTTCTTC. It specifies CASSQDHGTSGNNEQFF.

This chain connects TRBV5-1 to TRBJ1-2; D gene unclear. V was pared by 3 bases and J by 0 bases, with 12 bases between. Germline V CDR1 and CDR2: SGHRS, YFSETQ. CDR3 length: 15 residues. For the CDR3, the DNA is TGCGCCAGCAGCTCGTGGAGGCCTACTAACTATGGCTACACCTTC. It codes for CASSSWRPTNYGYTF.

The chain links TRBV6-5 to TRBJ1-2; D is undetermined. V lost 2 bases and J lost 0, with 10 bases in between. This CDR3 spans 15 amino acids. The germline gives CDR1 MNHEY, CDR2 SVGAGI. CDR3 DNA: TGTGCCAGCAGTTACGAGGTGGGAGCTAACTATGGCTACACCTTC. It translates to CASSYEVGANYGYTF.

CDR3 amino acids: CASSQAGTDNYGYTF. In nucleotides, the CDR3 is TGTGCCAGCAGCCAAGCCGGGACAGATAACTATGGCTACACCTTC. V usage is TRBV4-2 and J usage is TRBJ1-2; 7 positions match TRBD1. J gave up 1 base and V 1 base, and 3 bases lay outside the gene matches. Germline V gene data show CDR1 as LGHNA and CDR2 as YNFKEQ. This CDR3 is 15 amino acids long.

V is TRBV9 and J is TRBJ1-1; TRBD1 agrees at 8 bases. V trimming: 4 bases; J trimming: 6 bases; junction bases outside the gene matches: 8. Germline V gene lookup returns CDR1 SGDLS and CDR2 YYNGEE. CDR3 size: 14 residues. The DNA of the CDR3 is TGTGCCAGCAGCCCCCAGGGCAGGGGGCCTGAAGCTTTCTTT. This sequence encodes CASSPQGRGPEAFF.

The V and J genes are TRBV9 and TRBJ2-5; D is undetermined. The CDR3 is 16 residues long. Germline lookup yields CDR1 SGDLS and CDR2 YYNGEE. V was clipped by 2 bases and J by 1 base, with 15 bases between them. CDR3 sequence: CASSVTLAVGQETQYF. Written as DNA, the CDR3 is TGTGCCAGCAGCGTCACTTTAGCAGTAGGCCAAGAGACCCAGTACTTC.

The CDR3 protein is CASSPTGGRDTQYF. DNA of the CDR3: TGTGCCAGCAGCCCCACAGGGGGCAGAGATACGCAGTATTTT. The chain couples TRBV27 to TRBJ2-3; 9 nucleotides align to TRBD1. This CDR3 region has 14 residues. Germline V gene lookup returns CDR1 MNHEY and CDR2 SMNVEV (reference sequence). Unmatched junction bases numbered 6, after V lost 6 bases and J lost 5 bases.

This clone was seen once. The gene calls are TRBV2 and TRBJ2-1; D gene uncertain. Trimming took 0 bases from V and 0 from J, leaving 3 bases between them. The germline V gene has CDR1 SNHLY and CDR2 FYNNEI. The length of the CDR3 is 14 residues. The CDR3 DNA follows: TGTGCCAGCAGTGAAGCCAGCTCCTACAATGAGCAGTTCTTC. It yields the protein CASSEASSYNEQFF.

The CDR3 DNA reads as TGTGCCAGCAGTGGGGGGAGGGGAGGCACTGAAGCTTTCTTT. Encoded protein: CASSGGRGGTEAFF. The V gene is TRBV2, the J gene TRBJ1-1, with D possibly being TRBD1 (5 bases). Trimming took 4 bases from V and 4 from J, leaving 13 bases between them. This CDR3 has 14 residues. The germline V gene encodes CDR1 SNHLY and CDR2 FYNNEI.

V usage is TRBV5-1 and J usage is TRBJ1-3; 7 bases are a match to TRBD1. V lost 5 bases and J lost 0; bases outside the gene matches: 5. The CDR3 sequence is 15 residues long. Germline CDR1 and CDR2: SGHRS and YFSETQ. The CDR3 DNA follows: TGCGCCAGCAGTCATGGACAGGCCTCTGGAAACACCATATATTTT. It is translated as CASSHGQASGNTIYF.

This clone occurred once. This chain links TRBV9 with TRBJ2-3; a weak D match, TRBD1 (5 bases). Per germline, CDR1 SGDLS and CDR2 YYNGEE. The V end was cut by 0 bases, the J end by 5 bases, with 10 bases between. This CDR3 contains 14 residues. The DNA of the CDR3 is TGTGCCAGCAGCGTAGAGTGGGGCGAAGATACGCAGTATTTT. Encoded protein: CASSVEWGEDTQYF. Combining the CDR3 with reference TRBV9 and TRBJ2-3 gives the whole variable domain DSGVTQTPKHLITATGQRVTLRCSPRSGDLSVYWYQQSLDQGLQFLIQYYNGEERAKGNILERFSAQQFPDLHSELNLSSLELGDSALYFCASSVEWGEDTQYFGPGTRLTVL.

This chain links TRBV7-9 with TRBJ2-7, with 13 bases identical to TRBD2. Germline lookup yields CDR1 SEHNR and CDR2 FQNEAQ (reference sequence). The CDR3 loop spans 16 amino acids. Germline trimming cut 8 bases from V and 4 bases from J; bases unmatched to any gene: 11. The CDR3, as DNA: TGTGCCAGCTCTACTATAGGACTAGCGGGAGATTACGAGCAGTACTTC. Its protein product is CASSTIGLAGDYEQYF.

The V and J genes are TRBV5-6 and TRBJ1-5; D is unclear. This CDR3 has 16 residues. V dropped 0 bases and J dropped 2 bases, with 12 bases sitting between them. Germline-derived CDR1 and CDR2 are SGHDT and YYEEEE. CDR3 DNA sequence: TGTGCCAGCAGCTTGGCCGGAAGGAGGGGCAATCAGCCCCAGCATTTT. Its translation is CASSLAGRRGNQPQHF. Full variable domain (remainder filled in from reference TRBV5-6 and TRBJ1-5): DAGVTQSPTHLIKTRGQQVTLRCSPKSGHDTVSWYQQALGQGPQFIFQYYEEEERQRGNFPDRFSGHQFPNYSSELNVNALLLGDSALYLCASSLAGRRGNQPQHFGDGTRLSIL.